The present T cell receptor beta chain was sequenced within a study of OX40 agonist ivuxolimab in advanced cancers. As for the study in general: Clinicians treated patients with ivuxolimab, an agonistic anti-OX40 (CD134) antibody. Regarding the study as a whole: Averaged across samples, CD8+ T cells carried more expanded clones than CD4+ did. Also showing low normalized T-cell clonal expansion were some of the nonresponders.

With respect to this clone: The antigen remains undetermined.

Enrollment shut out patients with autoimmune disease history or systemic immunosuppression. Produced via immunoSEQ multiplex PCR; TCRdb's table is partial and in-frame only. This repertoire shows tens of thousands of clones, about 80% found once; its top ten account for 5.5% to 6%. The sequence was collected from an adult with an advanced solid tumor such as melanoma, head and neck, liver or kidney cancer. The starting material was CD4+ or CD8+ T cells sorted from blood, obtained in a trial of the OX40 agonist ivuxolimab.

The CDR3 sequence is CASSLVGTGEGSPLHF. Here the CDR3 DNA reads TGCGCCAGCAGCTTGGTGGGGACAGGGGAAGGTTCACCCCTCCACTTT. The V and J genes are TRBV5-1 and TRBJ1-6; the match to TRBD1 covers 10 bases. The V and J ends lost 0 bases and 9 bases, in that order; junction bases with no gene match: 6. CDR3 length equals 16 residues. The germline CDR1 and CDR2 sequences are SGHRS and YFSETQ.